These 23 T cell receptor beta chains share one sample of origin, sequenced in a study of blood T cells in healthy people across ages. For the second PCR, which ran for roughly 7 to 11 cycles, a sample-barcoded 5' primer and a J-beta primer mix were used. MiXCR, run by TCRdb on the 5' RACE reads, gives a single entry per CDR3 protein. The sample shows more than 900,000 distinct CDR3 sequences, around 27% of them seen only once. These data were also reused for a study on T cells of mothers and their children.

The source material was blood. The source is a girl aged 2 to 9 in good health.

This chain links TRBV28 with TRBJ2-1; D gene unclear. Trimming shortened V by 3 bases and J by 0 bases, and 6 bases separated the two germline ends. Germline CDR1 MDHEN, CDR2 SYDVKM. This CDR3 region has 14 residues. DNA of the CDR3: TGTGCCAGCAGTTTGTACAGCTCCTACAATGAGCAGTTCTTC. It codes for CASSLYSSYNEQFF.

The CDR3 DNA sequence: TGTGCCAGCAGTGAGAGGGAGACAGGATCAAGCGAGCAGTACTTC. As protein: CASSERETGSSEQYF. V usage is TRBV2 and J usage is TRBJ2-5; possibly TRBD1 for D (6 bases). The DNA end is a closer match to TRBJ2-7, so the J assignment may be wrong. The CDR3 consists of 15 residues. The germline CDR1 and CDR2 sequences are SNHLY and FYNNEI.

The chain couples TRBV15 to TRBJ1-2; D might be TRBD1 (6 bases). Deletions cut 7 bases from V and 6 bases from J, with 18 bases between. The CDR3 is 14 residues long. CDR1 and CDR2 (germline): LNHNV, YYDKDF (reference sequence). The CDR3 DNA follows: TGTGCCACCAAAGAGCTGTCGGGGGCGCATGGCTACACCTTC. Its protein is CATKELSGAHGYTF.

In this sample, this clonotype turned up many times. The chain couples TRBV28 to TRBJ2-5; possibly TRBD1 for D (5 bases). CDR1 and CDR2 from the germline V gene are MDHEN and SYDVKM. This CDR3 spans 14 amino acids. V lost 5 bases to trimming and J lost 5 bases, with 15 bases between them. This CDR3 is CASSQDTPGETQYF. In DNA, the CDR3 is TGTGCCAGCAGTCAGGACACACCCGGCGAGACCCAGTACTTC.

The chain couples TRBV7-9 to TRBJ1-2; D is unresolved. Germline CDR1 and CDR2: SEHNR and FQNEAQ (reference sequence). This CDR3 is built from 14 residues. The V end was cut by 2 bases, the J end by 0 bases, with 7 bases between. The CDR3 here is CASSLTQSNYGYTF. The DNA for the CDR3 is TGTGCCAGCAGCTTAACACAGTCTAACTATGGCTACACCTTC.

V gene TRBV10-3 combines with J gene TRBJ1-2; D ambiguous. Between the trimmed V and J ends, which lost 0 bases and 8 bases, there was a span of 13 bases. The germline gives CDR1 ENHRY, CDR2 SYGVKD. This CDR3 has 14 residues. The DNA of the CDR3 is TGTGCCATCAGTGAGTCGGGAACAGTTTACGGCTACACCTTC. Residues: CAISESGTVYGYTF.

This clonotype turned up a few times. The chain recombines TRBV20-1 with TRBJ2-5, with TRBD2 identical over 11 bases. The assigned J gene may be wrong: the sequence end matches TRBJ2-7 better. CDR1 and CDR2 (germline): DFQATT, SNEGSKA (reference sequence). The CDR3 contains 14 residues. CDR3 region: CSATRLAGSLEQYF. CDR3 bases: TGCAGTGCTACACGACTAGCGGGATCTCTCGAGCAGTACTTC.

The table lists this clonotype with a count of one. The chain carries TRBV7-9 and TRBJ2-7, with D possibly being TRBD1 (6 bases). This CDR3 spans 19 amino acids. V was shortened by 5 bases and J by 3 bases, with 29 bases between the two germline ends. CDR1 is SEHNR and CDR2 is FQNEAQ in the germline V gene (reference sequence). The CDR3 sequence is CASSTIVGVFGQSIYEQYF. For the CDR3, the DNA is TGTGCCAGCAGCACCATCGTTGGGGTGTTTGGACAGTCCATCTACGAGCAGTACTTC.

The chain uses TRBV4-1 and TRBJ2-5; 8 bases line up with TRBD2. V lost 3 bases to trimming and J lost 5 bases; unmatched junction nucleotides: 8. CDR3 length: 15 residues. The germline V gene has CDR1 MGHRA and CDR2 YSYEKL. CDR3 region: CASSHPGLGGETQYF. The DNA of the CDR3 is TGCGCCAGCAGCCACCCGGGACTAGGGGGGGAGACCCAGTACTTC.

The V call is TRBV29-1, the J call TRBJ2-1; D is tentatively TRBD1 or TRBD2 (5 bases each). V gave up 7 bases and J gave up 9 bases, with 22 bases separating them. The CDR3 is made up of 14 amino acids. The germline V gene has CDR1 SQVTM and CDR2 ANQGSEA. CDR3 sequence reads: CSGETGTEGGEQFF. The CDR3 coding sequence is TGCAGCGGGGAAACCGGGACCGAGGGTGGTGAGCAGTTCTTC.

This clonotype has just a few counts. J is TRBJ2-3 and V is TRBV28, with TRBD1 matching 10 bases. CDR1 and CDR2 (germline): MDHEN, SYDVKM. J was trimmed by 4 bases and V by 3 bases; bases with no gene match: 4. This CDR3 spans 15 amino acids. CDR3 amino acids: CASSFRDRGPDTQYF. The CDR3 bases are TGTGCCAGCAGTTTTAGGGACAGGGGACCAGATACGCAGTATTTT.

This clonotype has just a few counts. The chain carries TRBV20-1 and TRBJ2-7, with 8 bases fitting TRBD1. J gave up 5 bases and V 1 base, and 4 bases lay outside the gene matches. Germline loops: CDR1 DFQATT, CDR2 SNEGSKA (reference sequence). CDR3 length: 13 residues. The chain's CDR3 is CSARGTGIHEQYF. The DNA for the CDR3 is TGCAGTGCTAGAGGGACAGGGATCCACGAGCAGTACTTC.

V usage is TRBV12-3 or TRBV12-4 and J usage is TRBJ2-7, with a possible D match to TRBD1 (6 bases). V was cut by 3 bases and J by 1 base, with 13 bases left in between. This CDR3 contains 15 residues. DNA for the CDR3: TGTGCCAGCAGTTTTCGTACAGGGTCTTCCTACGAGCAGTACTTC. It encodes CASSFRTGSSYEQYF.

The J gene is TRBJ2-2, the V gene TRBV29-1; TRBD2 aligns across 7 bases. From germline, CDR1 is SQVTM and CDR2 ANQGSEA. The CDR3 runs to 15 residues. V dropped 6 bases and J dropped 1; count of bases not matched to a gene: 8. The CDR3 region is CSVTGGRENTGELFF. CDR3 coding DNA: TGCAGCGTCACCGGGGGGAGAGAGAACACCGGGGAGCTGTTTTTT.

The rearrangement links TRBV29-1 to TRBJ2-1, with 9 bases that match TRBD1. V trimming: 6 bases; J trimming: 8 bases; junction bases outside the gene matches: 5. CDR1 and CDR2 (germline): SQVTM, ANQGSEA. The CDR3 totals 12 residues. The CDR3: CSVGTGSYEQFF. The DNA for the CDR3 is TGCAGCGTCGGGACAGGGAGTTATGAGCAGTTCTTC.

The chain couples TRBV7-2 to TRBJ2-5; D remains ambiguous. Germline-derived CDR1 and CDR2 are SGHTA and FQGNSA. The CDR3 extends over 16 amino acids. Trimming stripped 3 bases from V and 5 bases from J, with 19 bases between. The CDR3 DNA follows: TGTGCCAGCAGCTTCGAGTACTCGGCCGTTTCGGAGACCCAGTACTTC. Its protein product is CASSFEYSAVSETQYF.

The genes are TRBV6-2 or TRBV6-3 and TRBJ2-1; D is tentatively TRBD1 or TRBD2 (6 bases each). V lost 10 bases and J 0 bases, leaving 13 bases between the germline ends. Germline assignment: CDR1 MNHEY and CDR2 SVGEGT. This CDR3 spans 14 amino acids. The CDR3 nucleotides are TGTGCCACCACGGGGGCCCGCTCCTACAATGAGCAGTTCTTC. The encoded protein is CATTGARSYNEQFF.

In this sample, this clonotype turned up a few times. The chain uses TRBV5-4 and TRBJ2-1, with TRBD1 matching over 10 bases. Germline CDR1 is SGHNT and CDR2 is YYREEE (reference sequence). Trimming removed 4 bases from V and 8 bases from J; junction bases left unmatched: 9. The CDR3 is 15 residues long. In DNA form, the CDR3 reads TGTGCCAGCAGCCCGGGGGACAGGGGACCCCATGAGCAGTTCTTC. Protein product: CASSPGDRGPHEQFF.

The V and J genes are TRBV7-2 and TRBJ2-3; D uncertain. CDR3 size: 13 residues. Germline CDR1 reads SGHTA; CDR2 reads FQGNSA. V lost 1 base, J lost 12 bases, and 14 bases lay in between. The DNA for the CDR3 is TGTGCCAGCAGCTTAGTGGGGATTGTCCCCCAGTATTTT. It translates to CASSLVGIVPQYF. The full variable domain, with the rest looked up from reference TRBV7-2 and TRBJ2-3, is GAGVSQSPSNKVTEKGKDVELRCDPISGHTALYWYRQSLGQGLEFLIYFQGNSAPDKSGLPSDRFSAERTGGSVSTLTIQRTQQEDSAVYLCASSLVGIVPQYFGPGTRLTVL.

The rearrangement joins TRBV2 to TRBJ2-3, with D maybe TRBD1 (7 bases). Germline assignment: CDR1 SNHLY and CDR2 FYNNEI. The CDR3 has 15 residues. Trimming took 6 bases from V and 6 from J, leaving 19 bases between them. The CDR3 loop reads CASSALSQGGDTQYF. Here the CDR3 DNA reads TGTGCCAGCAGCGCCCTGAGTCAGGGGGGTGATACGCAGTATTTT.

This clonotype appeared a few times. Mismatch with germline at one junction end may stem from a read error. The J gene is TRBJ1-1, the V gene TRBV10-1; D is unclear. Per the germline V gene, CDR1 is WNHNN and CDR2 is SYGVQD (reference sequence). This CDR3 contains 14 residues. The chain's CDR3 is CASRPLKDGTEAFF. The CDR3 DNA follows: TGCGCCAGCAGACCCCTAAAGGACGGCACTGAGGCTTTCTTT.

The chain carries TRBV3-1 and TRBJ2-5, with TRBD2 identical over 9 bases. CDR3 size: 17 residues. Germline loops: CDR1 LGHDT, CDR2 YNNKEL (reference sequence). V dropped 0 bases and J dropped 5; count of bases not matched to a gene: 10. The CDR3 DNA is TGTGCCAGCAGCCAAGACAAGGCGGGACTAGCAACGGAGACCCAGTACTTC. Translating gives CASSQDKAGLATETQYF.

This chain joins TRBV7-2 and TRBJ2-1; no clear D. The V and J ends lost 1 base and 2 bases respectively, with 9 bases between them. The CDR3 totals 15 residues. The V gene's germline CDR1 is SGHTA and CDR2 FQGNSA. The DNA for the CDR3 is TGTGCCAGCAGCTTAGGGCGATTAGCCTACAATGAGCAGTTCTTC. Its translation: CASSLGRLAYNEQFF.